A selection of T cell receptor beta chains follows, all from one sample in a study of T cells in Graves' hyperthyroidism and ophthalmopathy. Using its own MiXCR run on the multiplex PCR reads, TCRdb lists one record per CDR3 protein. The sample carries approximately 430,000 distinct CDR3 sequences, roughly 14% recorded once. Sample: blood. These receptors all come from a man between 18 and 29 years old with Graves' ophthalmopathy. CDR3s include the opening cysteine and the closing phenylalanine or tryptophan. Only part of the rows carry a size: once, few, many, or a class if the clone is expanded.

j_call,v_call,clone_size,cdr3_aa
TRBJ2-2,TRBV11-3,few,CASSLDRKAGDTGELFF
TRBJ2-7,TRBV20-1,many,CSATGQAEGEQYF
TRBJ2-7,TRBV2,few,CAISESGTGGEQYF
TRBJ1-3,TRBV6-1,few,CASSVGNCSGNTIYF
TRBJ1-2,TRBV30,few,CAWAGQGALFNGYTF
TRBJ1-1,TRBV18,many,CASSPLDRGNTEAFF
TRBJ2-6,TRBV3-1,many,CASSPPSPSGANVLTF
TRBJ2-1,TRBV19,NA,CASSIWPTLRRGVNEQFF
TRBJ2-1,TRBV7-2,many,CASSPRGGPTNEQFF
TRBJ2-1,TRBV11-3,many,CASSLGLAGVVEQFF
TRBJ1-1,TRBV6-1,many,CASRQGWQTEAFF
TRBJ2-7,TRBV19,NA,CASSMIWQSTYEQYF
TRBJ2-1,TRBV4-1,many,CASSPLALTNSYNEQFF
TRBJ2-7,TRBV6-2/TRBV6-3,NA,CASSLGRAGQSLSPYEQYF
TRBJ2-1,TRBV19,NA,CASSINYLDRQFF
TRBJ2-5,TRBV29-1,many,CSVDRTSGRETQYF
TRBJ2-7,TRBV20-1,NA,CSASETDRGAYEQYF
TRBJ2-1,TRBV7-8,many,CASSLRLAAFEQFF
TRBJ1-5,TRBV3-1,few,CASSQGAGDRQPQHF
TRBJ2-3,TRBV11-2,NA,CASSPRPAGADTQYF
TRBJ2-6,TRBV6-4,many,CASSDNSGANVLTF
TRBJ2-7,TRBV7-9,many,CASSDLDRGSSYEQYF
TRBJ2-7,TRBV12-3/TRBV12-4,many,CASSQGPRGGTSVARLTHEQYF
TRBJ1-2,TRBV9,many,CASSVAIGTNYGYTF
TRBJ2-1,TRBV13,NA,CASSLEWGYEQFF
TRBJ2-7,TRBV20-1,many,CSARETSGGGEQYF
TRBJ2-2,TRBV18,few,CASSLGLAGTNTGELFF
TRBJ1-5,TRBV20-1,NA,CSAAAPGGLQPQHF
TRBJ1-2,TRBV6-1,many,CASKGGSGIDGYTF
TRBJ2-1,TRBV12-3/TRBV12-4,few,CASSPTPAGGQFF
TRBJ2-7,TRBV10-3,many,CAINPGEGEQYF
TRBJ1-2,TRBV6-5,many,CASSYSGDSHYGYTF
TRBJ2-1,TRBV7-2,many,CASGRGQGHNEQFF
TRBJ2-1,TRBV4-1,few,CASSPLLAGAYNEQFF
TRBJ2-6,TRBV20-1,once,CSAAHRSGANVLTF
TRBJ2-6,TRBV19,NA,CASSLVPSGANVLTF
TRBJ2-2,TRBV4-1,NA,CASSQTTTGELFF
TRBJ2-5,TRBV18,many,CASSPYGTGTMETQYF
TRBJ1-4,TRBV7-9,NA,CASSPRTDLGEKLFF
TRBJ2-5,TRBV7-2,many,CASSLAEFAAGGTQYF
TRBJ2-7,TRBV6-1,many,CASSNRIGYEQYF
TRBJ1-5,TRBV11-2,few,CASSIEGQGNQPQHF
TRBJ2-3,TRBV3-1,many,CASSQGLQGATQYF
TRBJ1-2,TRBV7-9,many,CASSFRQIFNPHGYTF
TRBJ2-5,TRBV7-6,NA,CASSLFWEETQYF
TRBJ2-7,TRBV4-1,NA,CASSQESTTGPYEQYF
TRBJ2-2,TRBV30,many,CAWSVERDLGTGELFF
TRBJ2-3,TRBV30,many,CAWEPASTDTQYF
TRBJ1-5,TRBV27,many,CASSLFRGSGNQPQHF
TRBJ1-2,TRBV12-5,NA,CASGGGNNYGYTF
TRBJ1-1,TRBV3-1,NA,CASSQGFQPWNTEAFF